These 16 T cell receptor beta chains were sequenced from one sample in a study of shared clonotypes between healthy human individuals. The assay was immunoSEQ multiplex PCR, and TCRdb's table has in-frame clones only and misses some. The data hold around 320,000 clones, with more than 75% observed a single time. The sample was memory CD8+ T cells sorted from blood. The subset denotes: CD45RO+ cells pooled with CCR7-negative TemRA cells. The source of these receptors is a man younger than 35 in good health.

The chain recombines TRBV23-1 with TRBJ2-2; no firm D call. TRBV23-1 is an ORF, and what it does is uncertain. The CDR3 runs 18 residues. Between the trimmed V and J ends, which lost 3 bases and 0 bases, there was a span of 17 bases. The CDR3 nucleotides are TGCGCCAGCAGTCACTATGCCCAGGATACCGCGAACACCGGGGAGCTGTTTTTT. This encodes CASSHYAQDTANTGELFF.

The chain links TRBV9 to TRBJ2-5; tentatively, D is TRBD2 (6 bases). The CDR3 is made up of 15 amino acids. V was cut by 1 base and J by 5 bases, with 15 bases left in between. Germline loops: CDR1 SGDLS, CDR2 YYNGEE. CDR3 sequence (DNA): TGTGCCAGCAGCGTAACGGCTCTCCGGGGGGAGACCCAGTACTTC. Its translation: CASSVTALRGETQYF.

The chain couples TRBV29-1 to TRBJ1-1; no reliable D call. This CDR3 has 12 residues. Germline V gives CDR1 SQVTM, CDR2 ANQGSEA. CDR3 coding DNA: TGCGTAACCTTAGGGCTGAACACTGAAGCTTTCTTT. Translated, it gives CVTLGLNTEAFF.

The chain couples TRBV9 to TRBJ1-2; D call uncertain. This CDR3 has 13 residues. V was trimmed by 0 bases and J by 3 bases, leaving 6 bases between them. Germline V gene sequence: CDR1 SGDLS, CDR2 YYNGEE. The CDR3 region is CASSVEPDYGYTF. For the CDR3, the DNA is TGTGCCAGCAGCGTAGAGCCTGACTATGGCTACACCTTC. The full variable domain, its missing parts supplied by reference TRBV9 and TRBJ1-2, is DSGVTQTPKHLITATGQRVTLRCSPRSGDLSVYWYQQSLDQGLQFLIQYYNGEERAKGNILERFSAQQFPDLHSELNLSSLELGDSALYFCASSVEPDYGYTFGSGTRLTVV.

The rearrangement joins TRBV4-1 to TRBJ2-7; a weak D match, TRBD2 (6 bases). Trimming took off 0 bases at V and 2 bases at J, with 14 bases between the two ends. The V gene's germline CDR1 is MGHRA and CDR2 YSYEKL. This CDR3 has 16 amino acids. The CDR3 DNA is TGCGCCAGCAGCCAAGATAGGACGGGGGTCGCCTACGAGCAGTACTTC. Its protein product is CASSQDRTGVAYEQYF.

V gene TRBV6-4 combines with J gene TRBJ1-2, with 8 positions matching TRBD1. V trimming: 2 bases; J trimming: 2 bases; junction bases outside the gene matches: 4. The germline V gene has CDR1 MRHNA and CDR2 SNTAGT. CDR3 size: 15 residues. CDR3 residues: CASSDSRTGNYGYTF. The DNA of the CDR3 is TGTGCCAGCAGTGACAGCCGGACAGGGAACTATGGCTACACCTTC.

This clone was observed a few times. The chain's CDR3 is CAWAYGQNTEAFF. As DNA, the CDR3 is TGTGCCTGGGCTTACGGCCAGAACACTGAAGCTTTCTTT. The chain joins TRBV30 to TRBJ1-1; D not certain. The CDR3 length is 13 residues. Trimming cost V 5 bases and J 1 base, with 11 bases left between them. Germline V gene data show CDR1 as GTSNPN and CDR2 as SVGIG (reference sequence).

This rearrangement joins TRBV5-1 to TRBJ1-1, with TRBD1 matching over 11 bases. Looked up from germline, CDR1 is SGHRS and CDR2 is YFSETQ. J lost 4 bases, V lost 1 base, and 6 bases had no gene match. The CDR3 is made up of 16 amino acids. The chain's CDR3 is CASSLRTGGASTEAFF. The DNA for the CDR3 is TGCGCCAGCAGCTTGAGGACAGGGGGCGCCTCCACTGAAGCTTTCTTT.

This clone has a single count. The chain employs TRBV9 and TRBJ2-5; D gene uncertain. The CDR3 is made up of 15 amino acids. The V and J ends lost 0 bases and 2 bases respectively, with 11 bases between them. Per the germline V gene, CDR1 is SGDLS and CDR2 is YYNGEE. In nucleotides, the CDR3 is TGTGCCAGCAGCGTAGGCGGTCGCAGGCAAGAGACCCAGTACTTC. Translation gives CASSVGGRRQETQYF.

This clone turned up a few times. Since a far larger clone is one base different, this is likely a read error. Other DNA variants within this sample encode the same CDR3. The chain employs TRBV7-6 and TRBJ2-1, with D unresolved. The CDR3 is 14 amino acids. Looked up from germline, CDR1 is SGHVS and CDR2 is FNYEAQ. V dropped 2 bases and J dropped 4 bases, with 9 bases sitting between them. The CDR3 DNA reads as TGTGCCAGCAGCTTATCCGGACGGTACAATGAGCAGTTCTTC. Residues: CASSLSGRYNEQFF.

The CDR3 nucleotides read TGTGCCATCAGACTCCATGACAGGTTGAACACCGGGGAGCTGTTTTTT. Encoded protein: CAIRLHDRLNTGELFF. J is TRBJ2-2 and V is TRBV10-3; TRBD1 is a possible D gene (6 bases). Trimming cost V 6 bases and J 1 base, with 15 bases left between them. The germline gives CDR1 ENHRY, CDR2 SYGVKD. This CDR3 has 16 residues.

V and J are TRBV2 and TRBJ2-3; TRBD2 might be the D (5 bases). The germline V and J ends were trimmed by 6 bases and 12 bases, with 16 bases remaining between them. CDR3 length: 12 residues. Germline values: CDR1 SNHLY, CDR2 FYNNEI. The CDR3 sequence: CASSGLADLQYF. The CDR3 nucleotides are TGTGCCAGCAGCGGCCTAGCTGATTTACAGTATTTT.

This chain links TRBV15 with TRBJ1-5; D uncertain. V shed 0 bases and J shed 1 base, with 4 bases lying between them. Germline V lookup: CDR1 LNHNV, CDR2 YYDKDF (reference sequence). The CDR3 loop spans 14 amino acids. CDR3 in DNA: TGTGCCACCAGCAGAGATTGGAGCAATCAGCCCCAGCATTTT. Amino acid sequence: CATSRDWSNQPQHF.

CDR3 protein: CASTPPLGAQYF. The CDR3 DNA sequence: TGTGCCAGCACCCCCCCGCTCGGGGCCCAGTACTTC. The rearrangement links TRBV28 to TRBJ2-5, with D tentatively TRBD2 (5 bases). The CDR3 is made up of 12 amino acids. The V and J ends lost 7 bases and 9 bases respectively, with 15 bases between them. Germline lookup yields CDR1 MDHEN and CDR2 SYDVKM.

This clone occurred once. This chain joins TRBV6-1 and TRBJ2-1; no firm D call. Germline CDR1 reads MNHNS; CDR2 reads SASEGT. CDR3 length equals 11 residues. Trimming removed 2 bases from V and 8 bases from J, with 4 bases in between. CDR3 sequence: CASSEMYEQFF. The CDR3 DNA reads as TGTGCCAGCAGTGAAATGTATGAGCAGTTCTTC.

The genes are TRBV10-2 and TRBJ1-2; D remains ambiguous. Germline CDR1 is WSHSY and CDR2 is SAAADI. This CDR3 has 15 amino acids. Trimming stripped 10 bases from V and 1 base from J, with 19 bases between. CDR3 sequence (DNA): TGCGCCACCTTTGGGTTATGGGGAGGTAACTATGGCTACACCTTC. It translates to CATFGLWGGNYGYTF.